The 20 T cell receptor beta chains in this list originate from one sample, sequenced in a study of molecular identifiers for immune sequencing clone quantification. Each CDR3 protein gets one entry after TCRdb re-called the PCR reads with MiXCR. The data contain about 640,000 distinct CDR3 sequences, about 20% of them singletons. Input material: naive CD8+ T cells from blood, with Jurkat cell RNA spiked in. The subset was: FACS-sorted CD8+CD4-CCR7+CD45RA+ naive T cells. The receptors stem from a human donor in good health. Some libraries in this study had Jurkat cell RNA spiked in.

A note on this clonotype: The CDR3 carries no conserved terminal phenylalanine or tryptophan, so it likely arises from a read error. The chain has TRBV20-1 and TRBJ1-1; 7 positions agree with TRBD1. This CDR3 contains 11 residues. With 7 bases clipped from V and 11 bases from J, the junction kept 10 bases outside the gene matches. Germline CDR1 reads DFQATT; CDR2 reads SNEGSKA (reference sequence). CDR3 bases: TGCAGTGTTCATGAACAGGGGTTGGCTTTCTCT. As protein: CSVHEQGLAFS.

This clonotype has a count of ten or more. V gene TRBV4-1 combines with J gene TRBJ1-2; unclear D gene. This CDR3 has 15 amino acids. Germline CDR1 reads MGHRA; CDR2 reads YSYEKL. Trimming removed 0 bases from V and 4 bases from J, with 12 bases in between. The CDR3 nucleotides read TGCGCCAGCAGCCAAGACGAACAGACTGGCTATGGCTACACCTTC. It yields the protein CASSQDEQTGYGYTF.

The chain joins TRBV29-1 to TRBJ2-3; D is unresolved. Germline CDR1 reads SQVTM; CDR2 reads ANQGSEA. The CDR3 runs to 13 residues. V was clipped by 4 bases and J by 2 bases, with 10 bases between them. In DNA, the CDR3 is TGCAGCGTTGTTAGCATTATCACAGATACGCAGTATTTT. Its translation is CSVVSIITDTQYF.

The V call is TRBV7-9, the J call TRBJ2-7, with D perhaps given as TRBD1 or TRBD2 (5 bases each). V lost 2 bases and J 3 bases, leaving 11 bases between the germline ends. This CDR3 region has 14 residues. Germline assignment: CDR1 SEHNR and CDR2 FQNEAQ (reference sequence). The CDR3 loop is CASSLRDGLYEQYF. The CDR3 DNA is TGTGCCAGCAGCTTAAGGGACGGACTCTACGAGCAGTACTTC.

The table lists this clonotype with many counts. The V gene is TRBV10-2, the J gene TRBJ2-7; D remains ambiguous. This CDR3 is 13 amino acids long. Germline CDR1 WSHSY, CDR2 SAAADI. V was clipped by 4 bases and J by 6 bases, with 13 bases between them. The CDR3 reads CASSVGLAREQYF. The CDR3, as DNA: TGCGCCAGCAGTGTCGGTCTGGCCCGCGAGCAGTACTTC.

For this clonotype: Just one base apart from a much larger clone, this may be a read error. The CDR3 nucleotides are TGTGCCAGCAGTCCTAGCCGACTAGCGGGGGGGCCCGCGAACACCGGGGAGCTGTTTTTT. This gives the protein CASSPSRLAGGPANTGELFF. The chain carries TRBV12-3 or TRBV12-4 and TRBJ2-2; 14 bases fit TRBD2. Losses at the gene ends were 5 bases for V and 0 bases for J; bases not matched to a gene: 11. The length of the CDR3 is 20 residues.

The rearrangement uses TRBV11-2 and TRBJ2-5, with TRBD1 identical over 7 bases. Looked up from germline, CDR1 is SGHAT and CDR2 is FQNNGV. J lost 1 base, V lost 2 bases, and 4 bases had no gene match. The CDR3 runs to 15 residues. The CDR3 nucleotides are TGTGCCAGCAGCTTAACCTGGACAGGCCAAGAGACCCAGTACTTC. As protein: CASSLTWTGQETQYF.

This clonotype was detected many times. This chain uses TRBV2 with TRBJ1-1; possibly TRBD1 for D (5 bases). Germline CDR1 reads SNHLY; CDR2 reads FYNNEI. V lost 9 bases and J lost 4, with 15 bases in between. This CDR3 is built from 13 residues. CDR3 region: CARTGGSVTEAFF. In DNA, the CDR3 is TGTGCCAGGACGGGGGGTTCGGTCACTGAAGCTTTCTTT.

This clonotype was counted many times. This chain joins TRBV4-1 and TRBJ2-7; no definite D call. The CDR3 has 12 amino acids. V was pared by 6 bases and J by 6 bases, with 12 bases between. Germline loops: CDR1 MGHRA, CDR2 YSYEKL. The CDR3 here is CASSPNPLEQYF. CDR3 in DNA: TGCGCCAGCAGTCCAAACCCTCTCGAGCAGTACTTC.

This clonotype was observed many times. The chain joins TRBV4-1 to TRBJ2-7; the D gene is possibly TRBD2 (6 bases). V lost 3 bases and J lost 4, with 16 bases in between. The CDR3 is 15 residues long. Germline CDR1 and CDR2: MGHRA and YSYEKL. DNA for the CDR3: TGCGCCAGCAGCCAGGGAGGACACAGTGGTTACGAGCAGTACTTC. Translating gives CASSQGGHSGYEQYF.

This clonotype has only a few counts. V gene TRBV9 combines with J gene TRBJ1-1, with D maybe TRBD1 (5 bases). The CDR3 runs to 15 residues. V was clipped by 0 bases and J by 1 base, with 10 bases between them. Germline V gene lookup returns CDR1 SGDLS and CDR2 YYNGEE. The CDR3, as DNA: TGTGCCAGCAGCGTAGTGGCAGGGACGAACACTGAAGCTTTCTTT. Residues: CASSVVAGTNTEAFF.

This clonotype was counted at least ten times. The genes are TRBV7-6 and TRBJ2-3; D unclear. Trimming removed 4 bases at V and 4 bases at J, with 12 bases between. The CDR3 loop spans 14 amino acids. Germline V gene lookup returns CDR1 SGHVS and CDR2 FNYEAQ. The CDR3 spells CASSSYSGSDTQYF. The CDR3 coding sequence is TGTGCCAGCAGCTCCTACTCTGGGTCAGATACGCAGTATTTT.

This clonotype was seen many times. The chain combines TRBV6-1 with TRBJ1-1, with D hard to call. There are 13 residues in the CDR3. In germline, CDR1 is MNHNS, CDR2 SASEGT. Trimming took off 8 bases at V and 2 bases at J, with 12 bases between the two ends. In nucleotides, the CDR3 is TGTGCCAGCCGTCGCGGAGTTAACACTGAAGCTTTCTTT. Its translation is CASRRGVNTEAFF.

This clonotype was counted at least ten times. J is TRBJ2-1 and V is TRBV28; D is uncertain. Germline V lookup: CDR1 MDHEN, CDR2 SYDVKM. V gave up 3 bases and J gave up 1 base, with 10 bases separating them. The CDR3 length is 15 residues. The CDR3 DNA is TGTGCCAGCAGTTTCGTCCGAAGATCCTACAATGAGCAGTTCTTC. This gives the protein CASSFVRRSYNEQFF.

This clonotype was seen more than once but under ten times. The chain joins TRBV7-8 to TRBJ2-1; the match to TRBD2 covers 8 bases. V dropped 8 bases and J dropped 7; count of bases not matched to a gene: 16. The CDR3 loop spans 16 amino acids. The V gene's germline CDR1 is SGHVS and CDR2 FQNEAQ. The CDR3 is CASGSHSGGRLNEQFF. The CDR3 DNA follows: TGTGCCAGCGGCTCCCACTCGGGGGGGCGGCTAAATGAGCAGTTCTTC. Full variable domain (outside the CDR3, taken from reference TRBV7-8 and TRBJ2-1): GAGVSQSPRYKVAKRGQDVALRCDPISGHVSLFWYQQALGQGPEFLTYFQNEAQLDKSGLPSDRFFAERPEGSVSTLKIQRTQQEDSAVYLCASGSHSGGRLNEQFFGPGTRLTVL.

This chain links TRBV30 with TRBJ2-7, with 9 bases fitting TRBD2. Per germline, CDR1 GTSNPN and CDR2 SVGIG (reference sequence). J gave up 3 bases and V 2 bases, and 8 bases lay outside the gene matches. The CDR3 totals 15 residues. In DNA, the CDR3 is TGTGCCTGGAGTCCGGTAGCGGGAGTAATCTACGAGCAGTACTTC. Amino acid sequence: CAWSPVAGVIYEQYF.

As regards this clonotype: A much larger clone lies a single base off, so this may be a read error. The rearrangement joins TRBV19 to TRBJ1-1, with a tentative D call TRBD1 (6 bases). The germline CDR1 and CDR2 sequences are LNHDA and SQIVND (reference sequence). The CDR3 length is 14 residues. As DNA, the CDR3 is TGTGCCAGTAGTTATGGAATGGGGGACACTGGAGCTTTCTTT. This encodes CASSYGMGDTGAFF.

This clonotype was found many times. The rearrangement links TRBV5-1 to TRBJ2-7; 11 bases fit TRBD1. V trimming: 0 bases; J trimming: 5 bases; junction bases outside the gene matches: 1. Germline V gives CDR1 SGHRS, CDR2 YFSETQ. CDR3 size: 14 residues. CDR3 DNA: TGCGCCAGCAGCTTGGCGGGACAGGGGGACGAGCAGTACTTC. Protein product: CASSLAGQGDEQYF. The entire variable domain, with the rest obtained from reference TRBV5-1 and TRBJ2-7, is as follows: KAGVTQTPRYLIKTRGQQVTLSCSPISGHRSVSWYQQTPGQGLQFLFEYFSETQRNKGNFPGRFSGRQFSNSRSEMNVSTLELGDSALYLCASSLAGQGDEQYFGPGTRLTVT.

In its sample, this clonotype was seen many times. The CDR3 loop reads CASSQDLGLSSGNTIYF. DNA for the CDR3: TGCGCCAGCAGCCAAGATCTTGGGCTGAGCTCTGGAAACACCATATATTTT. This chain connects TRBV4-3 to TRBJ1-3; the D is unclear. Germline loops: CDR1 LGHNA, CDR2 YSLEER. Trimming stripped 0 bases from V and 0 bases from J, with 12 bases between. This CDR3 region has 17 residues.

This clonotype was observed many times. The CDR3 nucleotides read TGTGCCAGCAGTTCCGACCGGGACAGATACTCTGGAAACACCATATATTTT. Translating gives CASSSDRDRYSGNTIYF. The rearrangement links TRBV12-3 or TRBV12-4 to TRBJ1-3, with 7 nucleotides matching TRBD1. The CDR3 has 17 residues. The junction had 9 bases not matched to a gene; V was cut back by 4 bases and J by 0 bases.